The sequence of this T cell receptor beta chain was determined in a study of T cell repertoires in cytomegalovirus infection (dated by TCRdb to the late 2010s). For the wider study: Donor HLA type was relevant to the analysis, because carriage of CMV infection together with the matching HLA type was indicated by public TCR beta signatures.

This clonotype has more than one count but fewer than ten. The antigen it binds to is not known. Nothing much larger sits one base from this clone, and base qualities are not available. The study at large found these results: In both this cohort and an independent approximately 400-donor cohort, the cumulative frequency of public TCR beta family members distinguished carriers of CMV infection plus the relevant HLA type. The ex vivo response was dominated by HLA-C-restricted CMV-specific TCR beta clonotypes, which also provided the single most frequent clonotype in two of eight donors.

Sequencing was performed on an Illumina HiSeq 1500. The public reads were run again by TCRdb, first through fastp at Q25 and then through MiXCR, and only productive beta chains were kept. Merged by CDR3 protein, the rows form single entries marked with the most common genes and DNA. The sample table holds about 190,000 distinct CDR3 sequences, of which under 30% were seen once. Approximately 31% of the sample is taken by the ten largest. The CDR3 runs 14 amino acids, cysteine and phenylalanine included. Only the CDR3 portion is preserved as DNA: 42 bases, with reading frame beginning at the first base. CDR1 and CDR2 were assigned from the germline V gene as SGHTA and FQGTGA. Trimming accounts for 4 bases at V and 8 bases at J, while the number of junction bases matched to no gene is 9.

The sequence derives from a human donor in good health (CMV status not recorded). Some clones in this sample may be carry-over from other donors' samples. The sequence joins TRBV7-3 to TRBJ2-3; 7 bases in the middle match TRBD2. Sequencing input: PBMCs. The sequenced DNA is TGTGCCAGCAGCTCGGGACTATCGGGCGGTACGCAGTATTTT. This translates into CASSSGLSGGTQYF.